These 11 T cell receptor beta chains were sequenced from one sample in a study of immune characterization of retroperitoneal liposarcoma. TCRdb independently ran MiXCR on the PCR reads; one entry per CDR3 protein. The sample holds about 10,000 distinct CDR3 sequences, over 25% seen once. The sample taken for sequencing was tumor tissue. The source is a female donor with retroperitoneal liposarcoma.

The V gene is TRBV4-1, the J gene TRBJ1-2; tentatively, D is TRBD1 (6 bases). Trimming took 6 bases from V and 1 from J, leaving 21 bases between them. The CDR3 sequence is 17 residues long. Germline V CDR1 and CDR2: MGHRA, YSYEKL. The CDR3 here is CASRNTNRDTSNYGYTF. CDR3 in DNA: TGCGCCAGCAGAAACACAAACCGGGACACCAGTAACTATGGCTACACCTTC.

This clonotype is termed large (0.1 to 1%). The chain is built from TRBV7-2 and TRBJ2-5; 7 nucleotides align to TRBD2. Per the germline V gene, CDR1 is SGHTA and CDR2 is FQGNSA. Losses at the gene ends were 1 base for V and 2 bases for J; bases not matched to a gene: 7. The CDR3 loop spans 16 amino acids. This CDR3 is CASSLGGSGSQETQYF. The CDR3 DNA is TGTGCCAGCAGCTTAGGTGGTAGCGGGTCTCAAGAGACCCAGTACTTC.

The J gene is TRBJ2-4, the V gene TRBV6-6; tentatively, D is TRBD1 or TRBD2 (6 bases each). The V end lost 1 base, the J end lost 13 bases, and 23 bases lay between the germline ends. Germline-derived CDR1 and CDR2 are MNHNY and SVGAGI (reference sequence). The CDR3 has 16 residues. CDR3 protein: CASSYWRGKGDNEQYF. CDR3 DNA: TGTGCCAGCAGTTACTGGCGGGGAAAGGGGGACAATGAGCAGTACTTC.

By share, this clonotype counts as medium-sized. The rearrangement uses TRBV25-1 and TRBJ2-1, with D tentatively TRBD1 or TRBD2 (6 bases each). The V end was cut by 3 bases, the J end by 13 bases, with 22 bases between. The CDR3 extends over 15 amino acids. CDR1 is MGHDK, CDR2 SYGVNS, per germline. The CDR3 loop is CASSDPRGAGETQFF. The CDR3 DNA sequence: TGTGCCAGCAGTGATCCTAGGGGGGCCGGAGAGACCCAGTTCTTC.

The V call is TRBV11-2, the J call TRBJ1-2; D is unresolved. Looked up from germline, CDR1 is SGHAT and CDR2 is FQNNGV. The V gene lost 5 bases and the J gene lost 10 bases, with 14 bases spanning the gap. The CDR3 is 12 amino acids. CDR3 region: CASSPITRTYTF. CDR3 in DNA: TGTGCCAGCAGCCCAATTACACGGACCTACACCTTC.

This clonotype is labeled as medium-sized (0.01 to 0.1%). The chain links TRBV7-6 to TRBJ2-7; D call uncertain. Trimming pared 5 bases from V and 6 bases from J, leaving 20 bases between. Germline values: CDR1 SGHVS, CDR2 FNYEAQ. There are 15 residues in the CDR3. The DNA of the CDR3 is TGTGCCAGCAGCCCCACCTCTCCCGGGCCTAGCGAGCAGTACTTC. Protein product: CASSPTSPGPSEQYF. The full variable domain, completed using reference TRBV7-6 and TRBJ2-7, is GAGVSQSPRYKVTKRGQDVALRCDPISGHVSLYWYRQALGQGPEFLTYFNYEAQQDKSGLPNDRFSAERPEGSISTLTIQRTEQRDSAMYRCASSPTSPGPSEQYFGPGTRLTVT.

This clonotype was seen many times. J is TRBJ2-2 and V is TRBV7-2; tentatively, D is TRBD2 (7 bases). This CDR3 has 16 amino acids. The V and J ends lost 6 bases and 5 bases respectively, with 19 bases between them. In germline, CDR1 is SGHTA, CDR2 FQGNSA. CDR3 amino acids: CASRSPRGRSTGELFF. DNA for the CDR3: TGTGCCAGCAGGAGTCCGCGGGGGCGCAGTACCGGGGAGCTGTTTTTT.

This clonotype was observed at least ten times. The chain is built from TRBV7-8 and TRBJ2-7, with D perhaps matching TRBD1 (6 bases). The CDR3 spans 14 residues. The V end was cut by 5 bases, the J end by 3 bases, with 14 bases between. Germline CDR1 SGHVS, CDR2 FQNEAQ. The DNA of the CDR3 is TGTGCCAGCAGCCCAGGGGACAAGCACTACGAGCAGTACTTC. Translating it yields CASSPGDKHYEQYF. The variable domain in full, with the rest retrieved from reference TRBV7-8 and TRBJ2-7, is GAGVSQSPRYKVAKRGQDVALRCDPISGHVSLFWYQQALGQGPEFLTYFQNEAQLDKSGLPSDRFFAERPEGSVSTLKIQRTQQEDSAVYLCASSPGDKHYEQYFGPGTRLTVT.

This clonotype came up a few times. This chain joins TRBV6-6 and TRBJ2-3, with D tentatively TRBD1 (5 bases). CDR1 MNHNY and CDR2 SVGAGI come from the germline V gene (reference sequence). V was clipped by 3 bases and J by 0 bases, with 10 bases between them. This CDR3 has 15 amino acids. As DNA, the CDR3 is TGTGCCAGCAGTTATCAGGGATGGAGCACAGATACGCAGTATTTT. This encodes CASSYQGWSTDTQYF.

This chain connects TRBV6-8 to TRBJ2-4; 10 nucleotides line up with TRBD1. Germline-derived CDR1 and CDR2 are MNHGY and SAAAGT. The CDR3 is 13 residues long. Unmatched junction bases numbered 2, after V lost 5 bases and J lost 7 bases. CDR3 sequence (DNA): TGTGCCAGCAGTAGGGACAGGGGTAACATTCAGTACTTC. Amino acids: CASSRDRGNIQYF.

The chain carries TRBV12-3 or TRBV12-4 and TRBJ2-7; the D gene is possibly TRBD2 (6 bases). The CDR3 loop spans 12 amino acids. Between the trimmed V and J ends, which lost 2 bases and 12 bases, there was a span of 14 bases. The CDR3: CASSLTGEGGYF. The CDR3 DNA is TGTGCCAGCAGTTTAACAGGCGAGGGAGGGTACTTC.